The following is a T cell receptor (beta chain) sequence with its context. Its target is not known. The source of the sample is a study of OX40 agonist ivuxolimab in advanced cancers. Measured with immunoSEQ multiplex PCR; TCRdb has only the in-frame clones, and not every one. The table includes some 90,000 clones, approximately 90% detected once. Findings of the study overall: The authors did not determine the antigen specificity of the expanded peripheral T cells. Certain nonresponders likewise exhibited a low normalized T-cell clonal expansion. Mean expanded clone counts were higher in CD8+ than CD4+ T cells.

The CDR3 totals 14 residues. V shed 5 bases, J shed 4 bases, and the junction held 6 bases outside the gene matches. The germline CDR1 and CDR2 sequences are SGHVS and FNYEAQ. People who had autoimmune disease history or systemic immunosuppression were excluded. The clonotype was recovered from an adult with an advanced solid tumor such as melanoma, head and neck, liver or kidney cancer. The chain combines TRBV7-6 with TRBJ2-7, with 9 bases fitting TRBD1. The source material was CD4+ or CD8+ T cells sorted from blood, sampled in a trial of the OX40 agonist ivuxolimab. For the CDR3, the DNA is TGTGCCAGCAGCCCGGACAGGGGTGGATACGAGCAGTACTTC. This sequence encodes CASSPDRGGYEQYF. The whole variable domain, remainder taken from reference TRBV7-6 and TRBJ2-7, is GAGVSQSPRYKVTKRGQDVALRCDPISGHVSLYWYRQALGQGPEFLTYFNYEAQQDKSGLPNDRFSAERPEGSISTLTIQRTEQRDSAMYRCASSPDRGGYEQYFGPGTRLTVT.